The T cell receptor beta chain under discussion was sequenced for a study of T cell clusters in autoimmune cytopenias. In the study overall: A median of about 52,000 TRB reads per sample yielded a median around 2,500 distinct clonotypes. Notes on the study in general: Primary autoimmune cytopenia patients seemingly lacked the physiological T cell clusters found in healthy donors.

Considering frequency, this clonotype is medium-sized. Its antigen is still unknown. TRB was amplified by touch-down multiplex PCR, primer pools A and B combined. TCRdb reprocessed the multiplex PCR reads and keeps a single row for each CDR3 protein, giving no DNA. This sample's clone table lists about 7,200 distinct CDR3 sequences. TRB amplification used approximately 250 ng of peripheral blood genomic DNA. Per germline, CDR1 MNHEY and CDR2 SVGAGI. This CDR3 is 16 amino acids long. These data also formed part of another study, on T cell repertoires in aging, cancer and after chemotherapy. That study reports: Untreated cancer patients had significantly lower blood TCR diversity than age-matched healthy donors.

This sequence was found in a human donor in good health. This rearrangement joins TRBV6-5 to TRBJ1-2; TCRdb returns TRBD1, unconfirmable since there is no DNA. The sample comprised peripheral blood. CDR3: CASSYRTGGLKGGYTF.